This T cell receptor (beta chain) comes out of a study of blood T cell repertoires in COVID-19. The CDR3 runs to 17 residues. The trim removed 1 base at V and 3 bases at J, leaving 6 bases unmatched. CDR1 and CDR2 from the germline V gene are MNHEY and SMNVEV (reference sequence). TCRdb keeps only in-frame clones here, not all; method: immunoSEQ multiplex PCR. The repertoire holds about 110,000 clones, with 69% as singletons. The chain joins TRBV27 to TRBJ1-6; 7 positions agree with TRBD1. The sample consisted of peripheral blood. The sequence was obtained from a man aged 80 or over with acute or convalescent COVID-19. The CDR3 is CASSLFQGGIYNSPLHF. The CDR3 DNA sequence: TGTGCCAGCAGTTTATTCCAGGGGGGAATCTATAATTCACCCCTCCACTTT.